Shown below are 11 T cell receptor beta chains from a single sample sequenced in a study of molecular identifiers for immune sequencing clone quantification. One entry per CDR3 protein, called by TCRdb with MiXCR from the PCR reads. Of about 54,000 distinct CDR3 sequences in the sample, approximately 26% were seen once. Material: naive CD8+ T cells from blood, with Jurkat cell RNA spiked in. Subset noted: FACS-sorted CD8+CD4-CCR7+CD45RA+ naive T cells. These receptors all come from a human donor in good health. Some libraries in this study had Jurkat cell RNA spiked in.

The chain links TRBV7-8 to TRBJ2-2; 10 nucleotides agree with TRBD1. With 7 bases clipped from V and 3 bases from J, the junction kept 23 bases outside the gene matches. Germline V CDR1 and CDR2: SGHVS, FQNEAQ. CDR3 size: 21 residues. The CDR3 spells CASNPLIPDRGTNKDTGELFF. CDR3 DNA: TGTGCCAGCAATCCGTTAATTCCGGACAGGGGGACGAATAAGGACACCGGGGAGCTGTTTTTT.

The chain links TRBV4-1 to TRBJ1-2; tentative D call: TRBD1 (6 bases). The V end was cut by 3 bases, the J end by 10 bases, with 27 bases between. The CDR3 has 17 amino acids. CDR1 MGHRA and CDR2 YSYEKL come from the germline V gene. The CDR3 DNA is TGCGCCAGCAGCCAGGGTTCGGGGGCGTTGTGGCATTTACTCTACACCTTC. Its translation: CASSQGSGALWHLLYTF.

In this sample, this clonotype turned up a few times. The rearrangement links TRBV19 to TRBJ1-5; the match to TRBD1 covers 7 bases. After removal of 3 bases from V and 5 bases from J, the junction contained 7 bases not matched to a gene. The CDR3 length is 15 residues. CDR1 and CDR2 (germline): LNHDA, SQIVND (reference sequence). The CDR3 loop is CASSIRDSGHQPQHF. CDR3 DNA: TGTGCCAGTAGTATCCGGGACAGTGGGCATCAGCCCCAGCATTTT. The full variable domain, its missing parts supplied by reference TRBV19 and TRBJ1-5, is DGGITQSPKYLFRKEGQNVTLSCEQNLNHDAMYWYRQDPGQGLRLIYYSQIVNDFQKGDIAEGYSVSREKKESFPLTVTSAQKNPTAFYLCASSIRDSGHQPQHFGDGTRLSIL.

This clonotype is a singleton in its sample. At one of its ends the junction is not consistent with the germline gene, which may arise from a read error. The V and J genes are TRBV4-3 and TRBJ2-7, with 7 bases aligning to TRBD1. Germline V gives CDR1 LGHNA, CDR2 YSLEER. CDR3 length: 16 amino acids. CDR3 DNA sequence: TGCGCCAGAAGCCAGGCCGAGACGACCAGGGGGTACGAGCAGTATTTC. It specifies CARSQAETTRGYEQYF.

In this sample, this clonotype turned up many times. The rearrangement joins TRBV20-1 to TRBJ1-5, with a weak D call TRBD1 (6 bases). The CDR3 runs 13 residues. Germline CDR1 reads DFQATT; CDR2 reads SNEGSKA (reference sequence). Trimming took off 5 bases at V and 6 bases at J, with 14 bases between the two ends. The CDR3: CSAHSGDPQPQHF. The DNA of the CDR3 is TGCAGTGCTCATTCAGGGGACCCTCAGCCCCAGCATTTT.

This clonotype was counted at least ten times. This chain's CDR3 is CSVTASGGPGDTQYF. As DNA, the CDR3 is TGCAGCGTTACGGCTAGCGGGGGTCCGGGAGATACGCAGTATTTT. V usage is TRBV29-1 and J usage is TRBJ2-3; 10 bases line up with TRBD2. The CDR3 is made up of 15 amino acids. Trimming cost V 5 bases and J 5 bases; bases outside gene matches: 10. Germline CDR1 reads SQVTM; CDR2 reads ANQGSEA.

This clonotype appeared many times. The chain has TRBV2 and TRBJ2-5; D gene uncertain. This CDR3 comprises 14 residues. V was cut by 2 bases and J by 5 bases, with 12 bases left in between. Per the germline V gene, CDR1 is SNHLY and CDR2 is FYNNEI. CDR3 nucleotide sequence: TGTGCCAGCAGTGAAATGAAAGGGCTTGAGACCCAGTACTTC. The encoded protein is CASSEMKGLETQYF.

This clonotype was detected many times. The chain links TRBV27 to TRBJ1-2, with D perhaps matching TRBD1 (5 bases). The CDR3 is made up of 12 amino acids. Trimming cost V 5 bases and J 4 bases, with 8 bases left between them. CDR1 MNHEY and CDR2 SMNVEV come from the germline V gene (reference sequence). In DNA form, the CDR3 reads TGTGCCAGCAGTCCAGACAGCTATGGCTACACCTTC. Amino acids: CASSPDSYGYTF.

This clonotype has at least ten counts. The chain uses TRBV24-1 and TRBJ2-3; TRBD2 agrees at 8 bases. V dropped 4 bases and J dropped 1; count of bases not matched to a gene: 6. The CDR3 runs to 16 residues. Looked up from germline, CDR1 is KGHDR and CDR2 is SFDVKD. CDR3 in amino acids: CATSEAPGLGTDTQYF. The CDR3 DNA is TGTGCCACCAGTGAGGCACCGGGACTAGGCACAGATACGCAGTATTTT.

This clonotype came up a few times. This chain uses TRBV7-9 with TRBJ2-1, with D possibly matching TRBD2 (5 bases). Trimming shortened V by 3 bases and J by 3 bases, and 15 bases separated the two germline ends. Germline V CDR1 and CDR2: SEHNR, FQNEAQ (reference sequence). CDR3 length: 16 residues. In nucleotides, the CDR3 is TGTGCCAGCAGCTTTTTTCGGGGATCGGTCTACAATGAGCAGTTCTTC. It specifies CASSFFRGSVYNEQFF.

The sample holds many counts of this clonotype. The chain links TRBV6-2 or TRBV6-3 to TRBJ1-2; perhaps TRBD1 as D (6 bases). This CDR3 spans 13 amino acids. V was clipped by 6 bases and J by 2 bases, with 10 bases between them. Germline CDR1 MNHEY, CDR2 SVGEGT. The chain's CDR3 is CASSQGKNYGYTF. The CDR3 DNA is TGTGCCAGCAGCCAGGGGAAGAACTATGGCTACACCTTC.